This entry concerns a single T cell receptor (beta chain). Its antigen remains undetermined. No much larger clonotype is one base removed from it; base qualities were not supplied. ICON enrollment began in 2016, and the last patient was enrolled in 2018. A subcohort of 76 patients provided fresh tumor and matched uninvolved tissue for in-depth immune analyses, with TCR sequencing among those analyses. DNA isolated from bulk tissue, without cell sorting, was used for TCR sequencing. This sample was taken from a study of tumor-infiltrating lymphocytes in localized non-small cell lung cancer (dated by TCRdb to about 2021). At the level of the whole study: Several histologies were represented in the cohort, which also included both smokers and never-smokers as well as patients whose samples were collected after neoadjuvant chemotherapy. Each patient contributed resected tumor tissue and uninvolved lung tissue from the same patient, described as non-adjacent to the tumor. The same patients underwent several integrated assays, with TCR sequencing performed together with flow cytometry, multiplex immunofluorescence, RNA-seq, exome sequencing and proteomics. The overall ICON cohort comprised over a hundred surgical patients with localized non-small cell lung cancer whose tumors were resected. The paired tumor versus uninvolved lung comparison of immunoSEQ T-cell fraction included fewer than 65 patients. Points the paper makes about the study in general: Recurrence-free survival showed no association with tumor T-cell fraction measured by TCR sequencing (p = 0.61). Because different assays used different pieces of the same tissue, intratumor heterogeneity could not be separated from technical variation. Assay coverage differed among patients according to how much tissue was available, so only a subset of the cohort had TCR sequencing. In line with immunofluorescence CD3 counts, TCRbeta sequencing supported higher T cell infiltration in tumors compared with uninvolved lung tissue. TCR-derived T-cell fraction did not differ between the flow cytometry-defined immunotypes IM1 (good prognosis) and IM2 (poor prognosis).

Inclusive of the bounding cysteine and phenylalanine, the CDR3 is 16 residues long. The kept DNA is CDR3 alone, 48 bases in frame from the first base. Trimming costs V 2 bases and J 5 bases, and their ends lie 20 bases apart. As encoded in the germline V gene, CDR1 is SGHRS while CDR2 is YFSETQ. TCR sequencing with the immunoSEQ assay provided the T-cell fraction in tumor and uninvolved lung tissue. In the authors' own workflow: For survival analysis, patients were divided into high (upper tertile) and low (lower two tertiles) T-cell fraction groups, which were compared by log-rank test. A signed-rank test was used to test differences in T-cell fraction between paired tumor and uninvolved lung samples. This immuneACCESS table, as held by TCRdb, lists in-frame sequences with V and J called but not all clones. Of the missing ones, under half trace to an unresolved V gene in checked studies; the others have no known cause. V and J calls and clone size are given by that table; D and trimming were obtained from the DNA. The sample table records about 14,000 clones; roughly four fifths of these occur just once. Around 2.5% of the sample rests with the top ten.

Here the chain combines TRBV5-1 and TRBJ2-7, with the D gene uncertain. The sequence was obtained from a human donor with non-small cell lung cancer. The material sequenced was lung tumor tissue. The CDR3 reads CASSLGYPNRGDEQYF. The DNA is TGCGCCAGCAGCTTAGGCTACCCTAACCGTGGCGACGAGCAGTACTTC.